This T cell receptor beta chain was captured in a study of Tregs in tolerant kidney transplant recipients. Study-level background: The nonmyeloablative bone marrow transplants came from related graft donors, with transient mixed chimerism.

The repertoire was sequenced with immunoSEQ multiplex PCR; TCRdb's copy has only in-frame clones and lacks some. The profile shows 95,000 to 120,000 clones, 90% of them singletons. In its sample, this clone was seen once. The source of this sequence is a human donor who received a combined kidney and bone marrow transplant. Sequenced here: CD4+ T cells from blood, sampled before the transplant.

The CDR3 coding sequence is TGTGCCAGCATTAAGCGGAGGGGAAAAAATGAAAAACTGTTTTTT. This codes for CASIKRRGKNEKLFF. V is TRBV5-6 and J is TRBJ1-4; D is perhaps TRBD1 (5 bases). The ends were cut back, 6 bases at V and 5 bases at J, with 17 bases in the middle. The germline CDR1 and CDR2 sequences are SGHDT and YYEEEE. CDR3 length equals 15 residues.